Below, one T cell receptor beta chain is given with its context. CDR1 is KGHSH and CDR2 is LQKENI in the germline V gene. The V gene end was trimmed by 3 bases and the J gene end by 2 bases; junction bases not matched to a gene: 7. The CDR3 has 16 residues. TCRdb keeps only in-frame clones here, not all; method: immunoSEQ multiplex PCR. The sample records fewer than 250,000 clones, approximately 90% being singletons. Those enrolled in Seattle joined during active infection and were followed longitudinally afterward. This sample is drawn from a study of blood T cell repertoires in COVID-19. This chain uses TRBV18 with TRBJ1-3; 7 nucleotides align to TRBD1. The sample was peripheral blood. The origin of this receptor is a young man with COVID-19, enrolled during active disease. The CDR3 spells CASSPGRGNTGNTIYF. The CDR3 DNA sequence: TGTGCCAGCTCACCCGGCAGGGGGAACACTGGAAACACCATATATTTT.